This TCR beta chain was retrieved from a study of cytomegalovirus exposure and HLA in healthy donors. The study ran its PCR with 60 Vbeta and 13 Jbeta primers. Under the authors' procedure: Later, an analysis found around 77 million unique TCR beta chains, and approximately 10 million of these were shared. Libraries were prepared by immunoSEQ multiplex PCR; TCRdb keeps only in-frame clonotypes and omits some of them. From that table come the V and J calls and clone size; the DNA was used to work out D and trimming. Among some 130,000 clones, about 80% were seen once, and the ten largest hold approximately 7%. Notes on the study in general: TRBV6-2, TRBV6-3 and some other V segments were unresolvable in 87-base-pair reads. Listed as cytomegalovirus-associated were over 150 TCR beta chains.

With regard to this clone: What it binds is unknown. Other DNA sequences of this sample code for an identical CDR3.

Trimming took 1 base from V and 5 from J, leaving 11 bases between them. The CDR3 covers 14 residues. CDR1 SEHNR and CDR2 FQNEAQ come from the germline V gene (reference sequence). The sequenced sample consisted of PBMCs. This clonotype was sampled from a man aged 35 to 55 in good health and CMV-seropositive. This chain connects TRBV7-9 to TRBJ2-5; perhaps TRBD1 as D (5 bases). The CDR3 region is CASSLVGAGETQYF. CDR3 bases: TGTGCCAGCAGCTTAGTAGGGGCCGGGGAGACCCAGTACTTC.